This TCR beta chain was found in a study of blood T cell repertoires in COVID-19. The CDR3 runs to 13 residues. With V trimmed by 5 bases and J by 8 bases, 7 bases remained unmatched. Germline CDR1 SGHTA, CDR2 FQGNSA. Original processing methods: Amplification of reference gene primers provided the estimated nucleated cell counts. Profiling relied on immunoSEQ multiplex PCR, and the TCRdb table lists in-frame clones only, not all of them. V and J calls and clone size are as listed in that table; D and trimming were resolved from the DNA. Of hundreds of thousands of clones listed, around 89% are singletons.

The chain joins TRBV7-2 to TRBJ1-1; 8 nucleotides align to TRBD1. This TCR derives from a woman aged 40 to 55 who had recovered from COVID-19. The material sequenced was peripheral blood. The CDR3 loop is CASSLRQGLEAFF. CDR3 coding DNA: TGTGCCAGCAGCCTCAGACAGGGGCTAGAAGCTTTCTTT.